These 18 T cell receptor beta chains came from one sample sequenced in a study of cytomegalovirus exposure and HLA in healthy donors. The PCR made use of 60 Vbeta and 13 Jbeta primers. Measured with immunoSEQ multiplex PCR; TCRdb has only the in-frame clones, and not every one. The sample includes 80,000 to 95,000 clones, 75% to 80% of them seen just once. The sample taken for sequencing was PBMCs. The receptors originated from a female donor in good health and CMV-seronegative.

V usage is TRBV5-6 and J usage is TRBJ2-7; perhaps TRBD2 as D (7 bases). The CDR3 covers 17 residues. Trimming took off 2 bases at V and 3 bases at J, with 21 bases between the two ends. The germline V gene encodes CDR1 SGHDT and CDR2 YYEEEE. As DNA, the CDR3 is TGTGCCAGCAGCTTAGAACCGGGGGGCATAATGTTCTACGAGCAGTACTTC. It yields the protein CASSLEPGGIMFYEQYF. Drawing the rest from reference TRBV5-6 and TRBJ2-7, the complete variable domain is DAGVTQSPTHLIKTRGQQVTLRCSPKSGHDTVSWYQQALGQGPQFIFQYYEEEERQRGNFPDRFSGHQFPNYSSELNVNALLLGDSALYLCASSLEPGGIMFYEQYFGPGTRLTVT.

The chain has TRBV6-5 and TRBJ2-7; perhaps TRBD1 as D (5 bases). Germline CDR1 reads MNHEY; CDR2 reads SVGAGI. The CDR3 totals 13 residues. V was cut by 7 bases and J by 2 bases, with 12 bases left in between. The CDR3 is CASKSGNAYEQYF. CDR3 sequence (DNA): TGTGCCAGCAAGTCAGGGAACGCCTACGAGCAGTACTTC.

The genes are TRBV2 and TRBJ1-4; perhaps TRBD1 as D (5 bases). The V gene lost 0 bases and the J gene lost 8 bases, with 13 bases spanning the gap. The V gene's germline CDR1 is SNHLY and CDR2 FYNNEI. The length of the CDR3 is 15 residues. CDR3 sequence (DNA): TGTGCCAGCAGTGAAGCGGGGGGGAGAGGAGAAAAACTGTTTTTT. Residues: CASSEAGGRGEKLFF.

The chain employs TRBV2 and TRBJ2-7; 7 bases align to TRBD1. The germline gives CDR1 SNHLY, CDR2 FYNNEI. The trim removed 4 bases at V and 5 bases at J, leaving 14 bases unmatched. This CDR3 is built from 16 residues. CDR3 DNA sequence: TGTGCCAGCAGTGCGAAATCCCTGACAGGGAACCACGAGCAGTACTTC. Its translation is CASSAKSLTGNHEQYF.

The chain is built from TRBV9 and TRBJ1-6; D gene unclear. Germline-derived CDR1 and CDR2 are SGDLS and YYNGEE. V was pared by 0 bases and J by 10 bases, with 11 bases between. There are 14 residues in the CDR3. The CDR3 reads CASSVDSQSSPLHF. The DNA for the CDR3 is TGTGCCAGCAGCGTAGACTCACAGTCGTCACCCCTCCACTTT.

This chain connects TRBV10-3 to TRBJ1-1; possibly TRBD1 for D (5 bases). This CDR3 spans 13 amino acids. The V gene's germline CDR1 is ENHRY and CDR2 SYGVKD. V gave up 11 bases and J gave up 1 base, with 14 bases separating them. The DNA for the CDR3 is TGTGCCTCCTCGGGGGGACCGAACACTGAAGCTTTCTTT. It yields the protein CASSGGPNTEAFF.

Concerning this clone itself: The junction shows a germline mismatch at one end, possibly a read error. This chain joins TRBV30 and TRBJ2-5, with D perhaps TRBD2 (5 bases). CDR3 length: 12 residues. Germline V gene lookup returns CDR1 GTSNPN and CDR2 SVGIG (reference sequence). The CDR3 sequence: CAWSVLGETQHF. CDR3 coding DNA: TGTGCCTGGAGTGTCCTCGGGGAGACCCAGCACTTC.

This clone turned up a few times. The chain has TRBV5-1 and TRBJ1-4; 9 nucleotides match TRBD1. V lost 4 bases to trimming and J lost 8 bases; unmatched junction nucleotides: 6. The germline CDR1 and CDR2 sequences are SGHRS and YFSETQ. The CDR3 spans 14 residues. CDR3 sequence reads: CASSPRTGVEKLFF. The CDR3 nucleotides are TGCGCCAGCAGCCCGAGGACAGGGGTAGAAAAACTGTTTTTT.

The rearrangement links TRBV28 to TRBJ2-2; no clear D gene. Trimming removed 2 bases at V and 0 bases at J, with 7 bases between. The CDR3 has 15 amino acids. Germline CDR1 and CDR2: MDHEN and SYDVKM. The CDR3 coding sequence is TGTGCCAGCAGTTTAGTGGCAGCGAACACCGGGGAGCTGTTTTTT. This encodes CASSLVAANTGELFF.

This clone was observed a single time. The CDR3 region is CASSFLGPPDEKLFF. The CDR3 nucleotides are TGTGCCAGCAGCTTCTTGGGCCCTCCGGATGAAAAACTGTTTTTT. The chain joins TRBV5-5 to TRBJ1-4; D remains unclear. Trimming left V 2 bases short and J 6 bases short, with 14 bases between. From germline, CDR1 is SGHKS and CDR2 YYEKEE (reference sequence). This CDR3 has 15 residues. Filled out from reference TRBV5-5 and TRBJ1-4, the complete variable domain reads DAGVTQSPTHLIKTRGQQVTLRCSPISGHKSVSWYQQVLGQGPQFIFQYYEKEERGRGNFPDRFSARQFPNYSSELNVNALLLGDSALYLCASSFLGPPDEKLFFGSGTQLSVL.

The J gene is TRBJ1-2, the V gene TRBV28, with a possible D match to TRBD1 (5 bases). Germline CDR1 and CDR2: MDHEN and SYDVKM. The CDR3 has 14 residues. V shed 6 bases and J shed 4 bases, with 15 bases lying between them. The DNA of the CDR3 is TGTGCCAGCAGGGAGGGACCGACGGTCTATGGCTACACCTTC. Translated: CASREGPTVYGYTF.

The J gene is TRBJ1-6, the V gene TRBV28; tentative D call: TRBD1 (5 bases). Trimming removed 5 bases at V and 13 bases at J, with 12 bases between. The CDR3 spans 12 residues. From germline, CDR1 is MDHEN and CDR2 SYDVKM. As DNA, the CDR3 is TGTGCCAGCAGTACGGCTGGGGGGCCCCTCCACTTT. The encoded protein is CASSTAGGPLHF.

The V and J genes are TRBV28 and TRBJ1-1; D gene ambiguous. Trimming pared 6 bases from V and 1 base from J, leaving 12 bases between. Germline assignment: CDR1 MDHEN and CDR2 SYDVKM. The CDR3 spans 14 residues. This CDR3 reads CASRIRRENTEAFF. The CDR3 DNA follows: TGTGCCAGCAGGATAAGGAGGGAGAACACTGAAGCTTTCTTT.

The chain combines TRBV18 with TRBJ1-2; a possible D gene is TRBD1 (5 bases). Trimming removed 4 bases from V and 3 bases from J, with 9 bases in between. Germline V gene data show CDR1 as KGHSH and CDR2 as LQKENI. The CDR3 totals 13 residues. CDR3 DNA sequence: TGTGCCAGCTCACAAGGGGCGGACTATGGCTACACCTTC. Its translation: CASSQGADYGYTF.

The chain is built from TRBV19 and TRBJ1-4, with TRBD1 as a possible D gene (5 bases). V was pared by 7 bases and J by 0 bases, with 12 bases between. Per germline, CDR1 LNHDA and CDR2 SQIVND (reference sequence). There are 15 residues in the CDR3. The CDR3 DNA reads as TGTGCCAGTAAGGCCTTGACAGCAACTAATGAAAAACTGTTTTTT. Translation: CASKALTATNEKLFF.

V gene TRBV6-4 combines with J gene TRBJ1-2; 8 bases agree with TRBD1. CDR3 length: 11 amino acids. Germline-derived CDR1 and CDR2 are MRHNA and SNTAGT. The J segment lost 6 bases and the V segment lost 10 bases, leaving 4 bases of the junction unmatched. In DNA form, the CDR3 reads TGTGCCACCAGGACAGGGAATGGCTACACCTTC. Its translation: CATRTGNGYTF.

This rearrangement joins TRBV2 to TRBJ2-5; D remains ambiguous. This CDR3 region has 10 residues. Germline assignment: CDR1 SNHLY and CDR2 FYNNEI. The germline V and J ends were trimmed by 8 bases and 3 bases, with 4 bases remaining between them. CDR3 in DNA: TGTGCCAGCTCCAAAGAGACCCAGTACTTC. The encoded protein is CASSKETQYF.

J is TRBJ2-5 and V is TRBV5-1; D perhaps matches TRBD1 (6 bases). Per germline, CDR1 SGHRS and CDR2 YFSETQ. V was clipped by 4 bases and J by 1 base, with 8 bases between them. The CDR3 has 13 residues. CDR3 coding DNA: TGCGCCAGCAGCACAGGGACCCAAGAGACCCAGTACTTC. Translation gives CASSTGTQETQYF. The full variable domain, rest sourced from reference TRBV5-1 and TRBJ2-5, is KAGVTQTPRYLIKTRGQQVTLSCSPISGHRSVSWYQQTPGQGLQFLFEYFSETQRNKGNFPGRFSGRQFSNSRSEMNVSTLELGDSALYLCASSTGTQETQYFGPGTRLLVL.